A selection of T cell receptor beta chains follows, all from one sample in a study of immune characterization of retroperitoneal liposarcoma. MiXCR, applied by TCRdb to the PCR reads, yields one record per CDR3 protein. The top ten clones hold about 9.4% of a sample with thousands of distinct CDR3 sequences, about a third of them seen once. Sample: blood. The receptor set was obtained from a female donor with retroperitoneal liposarcoma. Each CDR3 is given with its conserved first and last residue. The D gene is left open where the match is weak. Size is omitted from some rows. Given values are once, few, many or a class for expanded clones.

>TRBV4-1|TRBJ2-5|-|TRBD1
CASSQPDRDEETQYF
TGTGCCAGCAGCCAACCGGACAGGGATGAAGAGACCCAGTACTTC
>TRBV10-1|TRBJ1-1|few|TRBD1
CASSDPGTVEAFF
TGCGCCAGCAGTGACCCCGGGACAGTTGAAGCTTTCTTT
>TRBV6-1|TRBJ1-1|few|-
CASSLGGNTEAFF
TGTGCCAGCAGCCTCGGGGGGAACACTGAAGCTTTCTTT
>TRBV7-6|TRBJ1-6|-|-
CASSLWDGPNSPLHF
TGTGCCAGCAGCTTATGGGATGGACCCAATTCACCCCTCCACTTT
>TRBV4-3|TRBJ2-1|-|TRBD2
CASSLSPGTSGGDEQFF
TGCGCCAGCAGCCTCAGCCCAGGGACTAGCGGGGGGGATGAGCAGTTCTTC
>TRBV27|TRBJ2-1|medium-sized|-
CASSFLNEQFF
TGTGCCAGCAGTTTCCTCAATGAGCAGTTCTTC
>TRBV5-6|TRBJ2-5|-|TRBD1
CASSYDRAETQYF
TGTGCCAGCAGCTACGACAGGGCAGAGACCCAGTACTTC
>TRBV6-1|TRBJ2-5|few|TRBD1
CASGGWDRGTQYF
TGTGCCAGCGGGGGGTGGGACAGGGGTACCCAGTACTTC
>TRBV6-5|TRBJ2-2|medium-sized|-
CASSYESASNTGELFF
TGTGCCAGCAGTTACGAGAGCGCTTCGAACACCGGGGAGCTGTTTTTT
>TRBV6-4|TRBJ2-1|-|TRBD2
CASSEAGGANEQFF
TGTGCCAGCAGTGAAGCGGGGGGGGCCAATGAGCAGTTCTTC
>TRBV5-1|TRBJ2-5|-|-
CASSLEGNQETQYF
TGCGCCAGCAGCTTGGAAGGCAACCAAGAGACCCAGTACTTC
>TRBV7-4|TRBJ1-6|-|-
CASSLGQPNSPLHF
TGTGCCAGCAGCTTAGGACAGCCTAACTCACCCCTCCACTTT
>TRBV7-6|TRBJ2-1|-|-
CASSTTRGGSMSYEQFF
TGTGCCAGCAGCACGACTAGAGGGGGGTCCATGTCCTACGAGCAGTTCTTC
>TRBV27|TRBJ2-1|few|-
CASSLEPASSYNEQFF
TGTGCCAGCAGTTTAGAGCCAGCTAGCTCCTACAATGAGCAGTTCTTC
>TRBV6-1|TRBJ2-6|-|TRBD1
CASSDVVGRGYSGANVLTF
TGTGCCAGCAGTGATGTGGTCGGCAGGGGGTACTCTGGGGCCAACGTCCTGACTTTC
>TRBV6-5|TRBJ2-7|-|-
CASSRDYFEQYF
TGTGCCAGCAGCCGCGACTATTTCGAGCAGTACTTC
>TRBV12-3/TRBV12-4|TRBJ2-2|medium-sized|-
CASRVFPGRTNTGELFF
TGTGCCAGCAGAGTTTTTCCCGGACGGACGAACACCGGGGAGCTGTTTTTT
>TRBV24-1|TRBJ2-1|-|-
CATSDYRQGGNEQFF
TGTGCCACCAGTGATTATCGACAGGGAGGCAATGAGCAGTTCTTC
>TRBV12-3/TRBV12-4|TRBJ1-3|few|-
CASKAEGNTIYF
TGTGCCAGCAAGGCCGAGGGAAACACCATATATTTT
>TRBV11-3|TRBJ2-6|-|-
CASSSGSSGANVLTF
TGTGCCAGCAGCTCTGGCAGCTCTGGGGCCAACGTCCTGACTTTC
>TRBV6-1|TRBJ2-1|few|TRBD1
CASRWDRPSTYEQFF
TGTGCCAGCAGGTGGGACAGACCGTCGACCTACGAGCAGTTCTTC
>TRBV11-3|TRBJ2-2|few|-
CASSFRQNTGELFF
TGTGCCAGCAGCTTCAGGCAGAACACCGGGGAGCTGTTTTTT
>TRBV6-2/TRBV6-3|TRBJ2-5|large|-
CASSPQGPDTSETQYF
TGTGCCAGCAGTCCCCAGGGGCCTGATACCTCAGAGACCCAGTACTTC
>TRBV7-6|TRBJ2-5|few|-
CASSLVMAETQYF
TGTGCCAGCAGCTTAGTTATGGCAGAGACCCAGTACTTC
>TRBV12-3/TRBV12-4|TRBJ1-2|-|TRBD1
CASSLGQGDYTF
TGTGCCAGCAGTTTGGGGCAGGGGGACTACACCTTC
>TRBV6-8|TRBJ1-3|-|-
CASSYLAGALNTIYF
TGTGCCAGCAGTTACCTTGCAGGGGCCCTAAACACCATATATTTT
>TRBV6-1|TRBJ2-7|medium-sized|TRBD1
CASRWDRPSTYEQYF
TGTGCCAGCAGGTGGGACAGACCGTCGACCTACGAGCAGTACTTC
>TRBV11-2|TRBJ2-2|few|TRBD2
CASSAGLAGFGGELFF
TGTGCCAGCAGCGCAGGACTAGCGGGGTTCGGCGGGGAGCTGTTTTTT
>TRBV4-1|TRBJ2-1|-|-
CASSQQPGRSSYNEQFF
TGCGCCAGCAGCCAGCAACCGGGACGCAGCTCCTACAATGAGCAGTTCTTC
>TRBV27|TRBJ1-1|-|-
CASRNPTPKGTEAFF
TGTGCCAGCAGGAATCCTACCCCTAAGGGGACTGAAGCTTTCTTT